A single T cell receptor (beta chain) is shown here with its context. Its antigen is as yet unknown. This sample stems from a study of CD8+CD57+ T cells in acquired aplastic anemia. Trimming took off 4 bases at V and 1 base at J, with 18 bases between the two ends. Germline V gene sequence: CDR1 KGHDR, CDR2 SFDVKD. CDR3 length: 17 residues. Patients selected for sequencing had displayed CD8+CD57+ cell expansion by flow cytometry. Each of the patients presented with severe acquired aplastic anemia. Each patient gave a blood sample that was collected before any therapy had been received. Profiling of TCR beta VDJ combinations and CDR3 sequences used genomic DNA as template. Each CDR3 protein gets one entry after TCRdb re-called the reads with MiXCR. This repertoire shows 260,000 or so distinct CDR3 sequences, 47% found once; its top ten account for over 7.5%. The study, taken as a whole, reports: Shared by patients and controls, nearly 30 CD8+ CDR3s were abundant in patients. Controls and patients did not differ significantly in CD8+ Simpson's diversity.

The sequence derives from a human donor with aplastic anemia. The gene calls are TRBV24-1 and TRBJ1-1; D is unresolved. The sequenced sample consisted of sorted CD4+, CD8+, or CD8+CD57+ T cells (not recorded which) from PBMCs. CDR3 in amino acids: CATSDPARINGNTEAFF. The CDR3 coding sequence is TGTGCCACCAGTGACCCTGCCCGGATTAATGGGAACACTGAAGCTTTCTTT.